The 20 T cell receptor beta chains below all came from one sample that was sequenced in a study of immune evolution from preneoplasia to lung adenocarcinoma. Sequencing used immunoSEQ multiplex PCR; TCRdb keeps in-frame clones, though not all of them. The repertoire holds roughly 6,300 clones, with 76% as singletons. Specimen: FFPE minimally invasive lung adenocarcinoma tissue. All receptors come from a person between 60 and 79 years old with lung adenocarcinoma.

V and J are TRBV29-1 and TRBJ2-1; TRBD1 aligns across 7 bases. Germline V gene data show CDR1 as SQVTM and CDR2 as ANQGSEA. The CDR3 totals 14 residues. V was pared by 6 bases and J by 5 bases, with 10 bases of the junction left unmatched. The CDR3 DNA reads TGCAGCGTCCCCAGGACAGGATTCGACAATGAGCAGTTCTTC. Protein sequence: CSVPRTGFDNEQFF.

This rearrangement joins TRBV9 to TRBJ1-1; TRBD1 matches at 7 bases. The CDR3 extends over 14 amino acids. The germline gives CDR1 SGDLS, CDR2 YYNGEE. With V trimmed by 3 bases and J by 7 bases, 9 bases remained unmatched. CDR3 bases: TGTGCCAGCAGCGCCCAGGGGGGGCTTGATGAAGCTTTCTTT. It codes for CASSAQGGLDEAFF.

This chain's CDR3 is CASSTSRKTGNTIYF. CDR3 DNA sequence: TGTGCCAGTAGTACCTCCCGGAAGACTGGAAACACCATATATTTT. The chain couples TRBV19 to TRBJ1-3; D remains unclear. The CDR3 consists of 15 residues. V was cut by 4 bases and J by 2 bases, with 12 bases left in between. The germline V gene has CDR1 LNHDA and CDR2 SQIVND (reference sequence).

This sequence joins TRBV4-1 and TRBJ2-7; a possible D gene is TRBD2 (6 bases). The CDR3 sequence is 14 residues long. Trimming cost V 2 bases and J 1 base, with 9 bases left between them. Germline-derived CDR1 and CDR2 are MGHRA and YSYEKL. In nucleotides, the CDR3 is TGCGCCAGCAGCCAACGACGGGGGTCCTACGAGCAGTACTTC. Translated: CASSQRRGSYEQYF.

The chain recombines TRBV27 with TRBJ1-5; the D is unclear. The V gene's germline CDR1 is MNHEY and CDR2 SMNVEV (reference sequence). The CDR3 sequence is 12 residues long. The V gene lost 3 bases and the J gene lost 0 bases, with 0 bases spanning the gap. Here the CDR3 DNA reads TGTGCCAGCAGTTTTAGCAATCAGCCCCAGCATTTT. Translation gives CASSFSNQPQHF.

V usage is TRBV10-2 and J usage is TRBJ2-7, with a tentative D call TRBD2 (7 bases). Germline V CDR1 and CDR2: WSHSY, SAAADI. Trimming took off 1 base at V and 9 bases at J, with 13 bases between the two ends. This CDR3 spans 13 amino acids. This CDR3 is CASSEWGGRGQYF. The CDR3, as DNA: TGCGCCAGCAGTGAGTGGGGGGGCCGCGGGCAGTACTTC.

The chain couples TRBV6-5 to TRBJ2-7; TRBD1 agrees at 11 bases. Germline-derived CDR1 and CDR2 are MNHEY and SVGAGI. J gave up 6 bases and V 6 bases, and 10 bases lay outside the gene matches. This CDR3 spans 15 amino acids. CDR3 region: CASSSPGTGGREQYF. In DNA, the CDR3 is TGTGCCAGCAGCTCCCCCGGGACAGGGGGACGCGAGCAGTACTTC.

For the CDR3, the DNA is TGTGCCTGGAAGCGACAGGGTAATGAAAAACTGTTTTTT. This gives the protein CAWKRQGNEKLFF. This chain links TRBV30 with TRBJ1-4, with 7 bases aligning to TRBD1. Germline V gene lookup returns CDR1 GTSNPN and CDR2 SVGIG (reference sequence). The CDR3 sequence is 13 residues long. V trimming: 4 bases; J trimming: 4 bases; junction bases outside the gene matches: 3. The variable domain in full, with the rest retrieved from reference TRBV30 and TRBJ1-4, is SQTIHQWPATLVQPVGSPLSLECTVEGTSNPNLYWYRQAAGRGLQLLFYSVGIGQISSEVPQNLSASRPQDRQFILSSKKLLLSDSGFYLCAWKRQGNEKLFFGSGTQLSVL.

To note about this clone: The junction does not match germline at one end; this may be a read error. The chain uses TRBV7-7 and TRBJ2-1; 13 positions agree with TRBD2. CDR3 size: 19 residues. Per the germline V gene, CDR1 is SSHAT and CDR2 is FNYEAQ (reference sequence). The CDR3 protein is CASSLTPGTSGKSYNEQFF. CDR3 DNA sequence: TGTGCTAGCAGCTTAACACCCGGGACTAGCGGGAAATCCTACAATGAGCAGTTCTTC.

The chain is built from TRBV9 and TRBJ2-5; the match to TRBD2 covers 10 bases. This CDR3 has 15 residues. From germline, CDR1 is SGDLS and CDR2 YYNGEE. V gave up 4 bases and J gave up 2 bases; unmatched junction bases: 5. This CDR3 reads CASSSLAGAQETQYF. CDR3 bases: TGTGCCAGCAGCTCTCTAGCGGGGGCACAAGAGACCCAGTACTTC.

The chain carries TRBV19 and TRBJ2-2; D gene uncertain. V was cut by 5 bases and J by 8 bases, with 9 bases left in between. Germline V gene lookup returns CDR1 LNHDA and CDR2 SQIVND (reference sequence). There are 12 residues in the CDR3. The CDR3 DNA is TGTGCCAGTAGTTTTTCTAGGGGGGAGCTGTTTTTT. Encoded protein: CASSFSRGELFF.

The chain joins TRBV19 to TRBJ2-7; D is undetermined. V lost 7 bases and J 0 bases, leaving 4 bases between the germline ends. CDR1 is LNHDA, CDR2 SQIVND, per germline (reference sequence). The CDR3 length is 11 residues. CDR3 in amino acids: CASIFSYEQYF. As DNA, the CDR3 is TGTGCCAGTATCTTCTCCTACGAGCAGTACTTC. The variable domain in full, with the rest retrieved from reference TRBV19 and TRBJ2-7, is DGGITQSPKYLFRKEGQNVTLSCEQNLNHDAMYWYRQDPGQGLRLIYYSQIVNDFQKGDIAEGYSVSREKKESFPLTVTSAQKNPTAFYLCASIFSYEQYFGPGTRLTVT.

The chain has TRBV11-3 and TRBJ2-7; no clear D gene. The V end lost 2 bases, the J end lost 3 bases, and 14 bases lay between the germline ends. Germline values: CDR1 SGHNT, CDR2 YENEEA. The CDR3 covers 15 residues. The CDR3 region is CASSLFGDKNYEQYF. The DNA of the CDR3 is TGTGCCAGCAGCTTATTTGGCGACAAAAACTACGAGCAGTACTTC.

The chain employs TRBV11-3 and TRBJ1-1; D perhaps matches TRBD1 (5 bases). V lost 5 bases to trimming and J lost 5 bases, with 15 bases between them. CDR1 SGHNT and CDR2 YENEEA come from the germline V gene. This CDR3 comprises 14 residues. CDR3 coding DNA: TGTGCCAGCAGCCAGCTACAGGTGCGGACTGAAGCTTTCTTT. Translated: CASSQLQVRTEAFF.

The chain joins TRBV7-3 to TRBJ2-3; D is ambiguous. This CDR3 has 16 amino acids. CDR1 and CDR2 from the germline V gene are SGHTA and FQGTGA. V lost 2 bases to trimming and J lost 10 bases, with 22 bases between them. The CDR3, as DNA: TGTGCCAGCAGCTTACATGTCTCTGGCCCCCGGGCGGCGCAGTATTTT. This gives the protein CASSLHVSGPRAAQYF.

The V and J genes are TRBV5-1 and TRBJ1-1; D may be TRBD1 (5 bases). The CDR3 loop spans 15 amino acids. CDR1 SGHRS and CDR2 YFSETQ come from the germline V gene. V shed 0 bases and J shed 4 bases, with 13 bases lying between them. DNA of the CDR3: TGCGCCAGCAGCTTGGGGGGGGAGGGAAGCACTGAAGCTTTCTTT. This gives the protein CASSLGGEGSTEAFF. Using reference TRBV5-1 and TRBJ1-1 for the parts outside the CDR3, the full variable domain is KAGVTQTPRYLIKTRGQQVTLSCSPISGHRSVSWYQQTPGQGLQFLFEYFSETQRNKGNFPGRFSGRQFSNSRSEMNVSTLELGDSALYLCASSLGGEGSTEAFFGQGTRLTVV.

This clone was counted a single time. The rearrangement links TRBV4-1 to TRBJ1-2; D is unresolved. The V and J ends lost 1 base and 2 bases respectively, with 17 bases between them. The CDR3 covers 17 residues. CDR1 and CDR2 (germline): MGHRA, YSYEKL. The CDR3 loop reads CASSQGPIGTQNYGYTF. DNA for the CDR3: TGCGCCAGCAGCCAAGGCCCAATCGGCACCCAAAACTATGGCTACACCTTC.

This chain uses TRBV28 with TRBJ2-7, with unresolved D. This CDR3 has 14 residues. Per the germline V gene, CDR1 is MDHEN and CDR2 is SYDVKM. V lost 3 bases and J 2 bases, leaving 11 bases between the germline ends. CDR3 nucleotide sequence: TGTGCCAGCAGTTTCCCAATGGAGCCCTACGAGCAGTACTTC. Protein: CASSFPMEPYEQYF.

With regard to this clone: Relative to the germline gene, one junction end is altered; a read error may explain this. The chain uses TRBV6-4 and TRBJ2-1; D is perhaps TRBD2 (7 bases). From germline, CDR1 is MRHNA and CDR2 SNTAGT. This CDR3 has 15 amino acids. The CDR3 here is CASSYSRRGANEQFF. Written as DNA, the CDR3 is TGTGCCAGCAGTTACTCCCGTCGGGGGGCGAATGAGCAGTTCTTC.

The rearrangement uses TRBV28 and TRBJ2-7, with 7 bases lining up with TRBD2. J gave up 2 bases and V 5 bases, and 9 bases lay outside the gene matches. The CDR3 extends over 15 amino acids. The germline gives CDR1 MDHEN, CDR2 SYDVKM. As DNA, the CDR3 is TGTGCCAGCAGTCCCTTGGCGGGAGATGCCTACGAGCAGTACTTC. Translated, it gives CASSPLAGDAYEQYF. The full variable domain, in which reference TRBV28 and TRBJ2-7 provide the parts outside the CDR3, is DVKVTQSSRYLVKRTGEKVFLECVQDMDHENMFWYRQDPGLGLRLIYFSYDVKMKEKGDIPEGYSVSREKKERFSLILESASTNQTSMYLCASSPLAGDAYEQYFGPGTRLTVT.